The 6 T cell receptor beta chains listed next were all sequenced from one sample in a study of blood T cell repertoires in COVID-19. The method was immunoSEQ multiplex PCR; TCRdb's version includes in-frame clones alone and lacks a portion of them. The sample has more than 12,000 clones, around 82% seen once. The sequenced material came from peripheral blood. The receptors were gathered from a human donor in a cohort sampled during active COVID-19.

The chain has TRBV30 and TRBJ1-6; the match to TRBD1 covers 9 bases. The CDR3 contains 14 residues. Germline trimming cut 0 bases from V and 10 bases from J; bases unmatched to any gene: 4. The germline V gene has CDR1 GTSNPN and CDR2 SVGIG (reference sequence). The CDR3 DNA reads TGTGCCTGGAGTGTAAGGACAGGGGAATCACCCCTCCACTTT. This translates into CAWSVRTGESPLHF.

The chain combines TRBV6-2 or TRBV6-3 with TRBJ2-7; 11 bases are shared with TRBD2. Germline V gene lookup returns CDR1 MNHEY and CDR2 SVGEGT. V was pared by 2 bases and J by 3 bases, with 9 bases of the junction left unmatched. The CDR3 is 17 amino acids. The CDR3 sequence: CASSYPITSGRLYEQYF. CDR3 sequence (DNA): TGTGCCAGCAGTTACCCGATAACTAGCGGGAGACTCTACGAGCAGTACTTC.

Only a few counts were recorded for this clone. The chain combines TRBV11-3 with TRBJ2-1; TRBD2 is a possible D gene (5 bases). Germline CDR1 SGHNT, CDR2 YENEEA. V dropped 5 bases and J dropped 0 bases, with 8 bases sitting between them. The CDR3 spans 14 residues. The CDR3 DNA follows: TGTGCCAGCAGCAACCGGGACTCCTACAATGAGCAGTTCTTC. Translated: CASSNRDSYNEQFF. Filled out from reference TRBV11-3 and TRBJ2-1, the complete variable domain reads EAGVVQSPRYKIIEKKQPVAFWCNPISGHNTLYWYLQNLGQGPELLIRYENEEAVDDSQLPKDRFSAERLKGVDSTLKIQPAELGDSAVYLCASSNRDSYNEQFFGPGTRLTVL.

The CDR3 is CASFGGELPLYEQYF. CDR3 sequence (DNA): TGTGCCAGCTTCGGGGGGGAGCTCCCCCTCTACGAGCAGTACTTC. The chain is built from TRBV7-8 and TRBJ2-7, with 8 bases that match TRBD2. CDR1 is SGHVS, CDR2 FQNEAQ, per germline. CDR3 size: 15 residues. The trim removed 8 bases at V and 3 bases at J, leaving 12 bases unmatched.

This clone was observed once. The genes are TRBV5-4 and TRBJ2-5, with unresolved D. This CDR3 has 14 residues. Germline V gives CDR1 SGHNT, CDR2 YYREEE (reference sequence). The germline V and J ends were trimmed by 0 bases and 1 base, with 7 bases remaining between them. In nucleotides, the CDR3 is TGTGCCAGCAGCTTGGACGCAGGCCAAGAGACCCAGTACTTC. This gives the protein CASSLDAGQETQYF.

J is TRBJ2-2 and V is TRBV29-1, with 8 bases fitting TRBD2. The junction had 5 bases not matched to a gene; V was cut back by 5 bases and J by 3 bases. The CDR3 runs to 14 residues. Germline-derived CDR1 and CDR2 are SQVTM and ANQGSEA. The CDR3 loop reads CSVTGGADTGELFF. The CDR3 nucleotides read TGCAGCGTTACCGGGGGGGCTGACACCGGGGAGCTGTTTTTT.